This T cell receptor (beta chain) is drawn from a study of human T cells and chemical hapten exposure. Study-level information: Patients, mostly women, had alopecia areata, alopecia totalis or alopecia universalis. General study results and limits: The presence of alopecia in the donors means their immune response may differ from healthy people's.

This clonotype was observed a handful of times. Its antigen is currently unknown. One entry per CDR3 protein results from TCRdb running MiXCR on the RACE reads. Among 65,000 to 90,000 distinct CDR3 sequences listed, around 15% were seen once. V was pared by 5 bases and J by 4 bases, with 14 bases between. The germline V gene encodes CDR1 SQVTM and CDR2 ANQGSEA. The CDR3 length is 13 residues. Described time point: pre-sensitization, week 0. The treatment was: therapeutic diphenylcyclopropenone sensitization with weekly scalp DPC. Staff drew blood before applying each patch test. The receptor comes from a woman between 45 and 65 years old with alopecia areata. Some clones in this sample may be carry-over from other donors' samples. Here the sequenced sample was whole blood, taken in connection with sensitization to the hapten diphenylcyclopropenone (DPC). The chain is built from TRBV29-1 and TRBJ2-5; maybe TRBD1 (6 bases). DNA of the CDR3: TGCAGCGTTTTTCGTACAGGGTCAGAGACCCAGTACTTC. Translated, it gives CSVFRTGSETQYF.